The clone carrying this TCR beta chain has ten or more counts. A single record per CDR3 protein comes from TCRdb applying MiXCR to the RT-PCR reads. The sample contains 560,000 or so distinct CDR3 sequences, about 8% of which appear only once. The entry originates in a study of response to subunit inactivated influenza vaccine. The germline CDR1 and CDR2 sequences are LGHNA and YSLEER. Trimming left V 1 base short and J 6 bases short, with 21 bases between. The CDR3 is made up of 18 amino acids. This TCR derives from a man aged 45 to 70 who received an inactivated influenza vaccine. This material consisted of PBMCs from blood, taken around 2 years after vaccination. The gene calls are TRBV4-3 and TRBJ1-4, with D possibly being TRBD1 (6 bases). This CDR3 is CASSQAIPRTAKYEKLFF. CDR3 sequence (DNA): TGCGCCAGCAGCCAAGCGATACCAAGGACAGCAAAATATGAAAAACTGTTTTTT.